One sample yielded the 9 T cell receptor beta chains listed below, sequenced in a study of T cell changes during pregnancy in multiple sclerosis. Method: immunoSEQ multiplex PCR; TCRdb's copy keeps in-frame clones and lacks some. Altogether about 79,000 clones are present, 80% to 95% being singletons, with the ten largest covering approximately 0.75%. The source was peripheral blood, collected in the second trimester of pregnancy. The receptors come from a female donor in good health, enrolled as a control in a pregnancy study.

As concerns this clone: One end of the junction fails to match germline, which may point to a read error. The gene calls are TRBV7-7 and TRBJ2-1, with D hard to call. The length of the CDR3 is 14 residues. Looked up from germline, CDR1 is SSHAT and CDR2 is FNYEAQ (reference sequence). CDR3 DNA sequence: TGTGCTAGCAGCTCCACTCCCAATAGTAATGAGCAGTTCTTC. This codes for CASSSTPNSNEQFF.

The V gene is TRBV5-1, the J gene TRBJ2-7; 13 bases match TRBD2. Germline assignment: CDR1 SGHRS and CDR2 YFSETQ. V was clipped by 3 bases and J by 9 bases; unmatched bases: 6. The CDR3 is made up of 14 amino acids. The CDR3 reads CASSWDRTSGGQYF. For the CDR3, the DNA is TGCGCCAGCAGCTGGGATCGGACTAGCGGGGGGCAGTACTTC.

This rearrangement joins TRBV11-2 to TRBJ2-2; maybe TRBD1 (6 bases). The CDR3 totals 15 residues. Germline CDR1 and CDR2: SGHAT and FQNNGV. Trimming took 6 bases from V and 7 from J, leaving 18 bases between them. The CDR3 nucleotides read TGTGCCAGCAGGAAACCCTACAGGGAAATCGGGGAGCTGTTTTTT. Translated, it gives CASRKPYREIGELFF.

CDR3 sequence (DNA): TGTGCCAGCAGCCCGGCGGGCGGCGGCAATCAGCCCCAGCATTTT. This encodes CASSPAGGGNQPQHF. The rearrangement joins TRBV5-6 to TRBJ1-5; D uncertain. CDR1 and CDR2 (germline): SGHDT, YYEEEE. Trimming removed 4 bases at V and 2 bases at J, with 13 bases between. This CDR3 spans 15 amino acids.

The chain has TRBV5-6 and TRBJ1-2; 10 bases agree with TRBD1. Germline CDR1 SGHDT, CDR2 YYEEEE. Trimming took 6 bases from V and 6 from J; bases not matched to a gene: 14. The CDR3 totals 16 residues. CDR3 sequence: CASNLDMGTGVNGYTF. CDR3 DNA sequence: TGTGCCAGCAACCTTGATATGGGGACAGGGGTCAATGGCTACACCTTC.

The chain joins TRBV4-3 to TRBJ2-1, with TRBD1 identical over 7 bases. Trimming at V came to 4 bases and at J to 8 bases, leaving 5 bases not matched to a gene. Germline V CDR1 and CDR2: LGHNA, YSLEER. The CDR3 extends over 13 amino acids. The CDR3 protein is CASSLNRGDEQFF. CDR3 bases: TGCGCCAGCAGCCTTAACAGGGGAGATGAGCAGTTCTTC.

The rearrangement links TRBV4-3 to TRBJ2-7; tentatively, D is TRBD2 (5 bases). Germline CDR1 and CDR2: LGHNA and YSLEER. The CDR3 loop spans 14 amino acids. Trimming pared 4 bases from V and 4 bases from J, leaving 14 bases between. The CDR3 is CASSRAEARYEQYF. The CDR3 coding sequence is TGCGCCAGCAGCCGCGCGGAGGCGCGATACGAGCAGTACTTC.

The chain uses TRBV5-4 and TRBJ1-2; 7 bases match TRBD1. The CDR3 totals 14 residues. J was trimmed by 4 bases and V by 2 bases; bases with no gene match: 5. CDR1 and CDR2 (germline): SGHNT, YYREEE (reference sequence). The CDR3: CASSFGTEGYGYTF. The CDR3, as DNA: TGTGCCAGCAGCTTTGGGACAGAGGGCTATGGCTACACCTTC.

The J gene is TRBJ1-2, the V gene TRBV11-2; 9 bases agree with TRBD1. V gave up 3 bases and J gave up 6 bases; unmatched junction bases: 11. Germline lookup yields CDR1 SGHAT and CDR2 FQNNGV. There are 16 residues in the CDR3. The CDR3, as DNA: TGTGCCAGCAGCTTTGCACGGGACAGGGTAAAGAATGGCTACACCTTC. Translation gives CASSFARDRVKNGYTF.